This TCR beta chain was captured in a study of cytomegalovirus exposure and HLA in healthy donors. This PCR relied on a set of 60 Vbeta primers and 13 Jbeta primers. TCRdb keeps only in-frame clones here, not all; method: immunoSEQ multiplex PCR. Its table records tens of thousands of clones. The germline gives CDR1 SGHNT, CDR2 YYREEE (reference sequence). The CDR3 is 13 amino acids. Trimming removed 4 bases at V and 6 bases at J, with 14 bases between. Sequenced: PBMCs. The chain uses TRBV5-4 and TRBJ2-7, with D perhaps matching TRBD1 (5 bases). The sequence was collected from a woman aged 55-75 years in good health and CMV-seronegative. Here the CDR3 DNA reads TGTGCCAGCAGCCCGAATAGGCAGGGCGAGCAGTACTTC. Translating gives CASSPNRQGEQYF.